This T cell receptor beta chain was found in a study of CD8+CD57+ T cells in acquired aplastic anemia (dated by TCRdb to between 2018 and 2020). Regarding the research as a whole: A mean of about 3 ug of DNA, ranging from about 0.2 to 27.4 ug, was extracted from sorted CD4+ and CD8+ cells. Healthy donor samples averaged about 10 million reads for CD4+ and roughly 12 million for CD8+ cells.

The study deep-sequenced TCR repertoires of sorted CD4+ and CD8+ blood T cells from severe aplastic anemia patients and healthy subjects. Ficoll-Paque density gradient centrifugation was used to isolate peripheral blood mononuclear cells. Before DNA extraction, CD4+ and CD8+ T cells were sorted by FACS or by magnetic beads. Details on this clonotype: Its antigen is currently not known. No clone much larger than this one lies a single base away; base qualities are absent.

The CDR3, from cysteine to phenylalanine, totals 16 residues. Here the CDR3 DNA is all that survives: 48 bases in frame from base 1. The germline V gene yields SQVTM for CDR1 and ANQGSEA for CDR2. V loses 6 bases at its end and J loses 3 bases; junction bases beyond the gene matches: 6. Broad study findings and their caveats: Although 25 to 30 CD8+ CDR3 sequences were shared by patients and controls, these sequences appeared highly expressed in patients and within the immunodominant clones of patients. Between patients and healthy controls, no significant difference in CD8+ Simpson's diversity was found (P=0.060).

Profiling of TCR beta VDJ combinations and CDR3 sequences used genomic DNA as the template. TCR repertoire sequencing was run on an Illumina HiSeq 2000. From the authors' description of their analysis: Repertoire assessment relied on Simpson's diversity index, CDR3 size and DJ length profiles, and TRBV/TRBJ rearrangement plots. The most abundant DNA sequence in the deep sequencing data was defined as the immunodominant clone. CDR3 amino acid sequences were checked for sharing between subjects and were compared against published repertoires and the VDJdb database. TCRdb ran its own pipeline on the public reads, namely fastp trimming at Q25 and MiXCR clone calling, and kept in-frame beta chains. Rows with one shared CDR3 protein collapse into an entry with the most common genes and DNA. V and J calls and clone size were set by TCRdb, not the authors. Counted in this sample were around 180,000 distinct CDR3 sequences; about 64% of them appeared once. Of the sample, roughly 44% falls within the top ten clones.

The origin of this receptor is a human donor in good health. This receptor chain uses TRBV29-1 and TRBJ2-2; TRBD2 agrees with 14 junctional bases. Sequencing input: sorted CD4+, CD8+, or CD8+CD57+ T cells (not recorded which) from PBMCs. CDR3 reads: CSVAGTSGSHTGELFF. In nucleotide form, the sequence is TGCAGCGTGGCCGGGACTAGCGGGAGCCACACCGGGGAGCTGTTTTTT.